One sample yielded the 14 T cell receptor beta chains listed below, sequenced in a study of blood T cells in healthy people across ages. A second PCR of roughly 7 to 11 cycles used a sample-barcoded 5' primer and a J-beta primer mix. TCRdb passed the 5' RACE reads through MiXCR, listing each CDR3 protein once. The sample has about 290,000 distinct CDR3 sequences, roughly a quarter seen once. The specimen was blood. All receptors derive from a woman aged 70 to 79 in good health.

This clonotype has ten or more counts. The rearrangement links TRBV5-5 to TRBJ1-4; D uncertain. The germline CDR1 and CDR2 sequences are SGHKS and YYEKEE (reference sequence). This CDR3 is built from 15 residues. The V end lost 4 bases, the J end lost 0 bases, and 10 bases lay between the germline ends. In DNA, the CDR3 is TGTGCCAGCAGCCCCGGGTCAGCAACTAATGAAAAACTGTTTTTT. This translates into CASSPGSATNEKLFF.

The V and J genes are TRBV7-2 and TRBJ2-7, with 9 positions matching TRBD1. Trimming at V came to 4 bases and at J to 5 bases, leaving 6 bases not matched to a gene. Germline CDR1 reads SGHTA; CDR2 reads FQGNSA. The CDR3 is made up of 14 amino acids. Written as DNA, the CDR3 is TGTGCCAGCAGCTCCCCGGGACAGGGACACGAGCAGTACTTC. Translated, it gives CASSSPGQGHEQYF.

This chain uses TRBV6-5 with TRBJ2-1, with a possible D match to TRBD1 (5 bases). CDR3 length equals 13 residues. Trimming removed 3 bases at V and 9 bases at J, with 12 bases between. Germline V gene sequence: CDR1 MNHEY, CDR2 SVGAGI. The CDR3 here is CASSYPGMAEQFF. The CDR3 nucleotides read TGTGCCAGCAGTTATCCAGGGATGGCTGAGCAGTTCTTC.

This clonotype showed up just a few times. The chain couples TRBV20-1 to TRBJ2-5, with 12 positions matching TRBD2. Gene TRBJ2-7 matches the end of the DNA better, so the J call may be wrong. From germline, CDR1 is DFQATT and CDR2 SNEGSKA (reference sequence). The CDR3 has 14 amino acids. In nucleotides, the CDR3 is TGCAGTGCTAGTCGGACTAGCGGGAATTACGAGCAGTACTTC. Protein sequence: CSASRTSGNYEQYF.

This clonotype was found many times. This chain uses TRBV28 with TRBJ2-7; no firm D call. This CDR3 region has 11 residues. The V end lost 4 bases, the J end lost 2 bases, and 3 bases lay between the germline ends. Per germline, CDR1 MDHEN and CDR2 SYDVKM. CDR3 loop: CASSSAYEQYF. CDR3 sequence (DNA): TGTGCCAGCAGTTCCGCCTACGAGCAGTACTTC.

This clonotype was seen more than once but under ten times. This chain links TRBV12-5 with TRBJ2-2, with TRBD2 as a possible D gene (5 bases). Trimming shortened V by 5 bases and J by 9 bases, and 13 bases separated the two germline ends. Germline V gives CDR1 LGHNT, CDR2 FRNRAP. This CDR3 has 13 residues. This CDR3 is CASGLPPGRELFF. The CDR3 region has the DNA TGTGCTAGTGGTCTGCCTCCCGGGAGGGAGCTGTTTTTT. The complete variable domain, with remaining parts taken from reference TRBV12-5 and TRBJ2-2, reads DARVTQTPRHKVTEMGQEVTMRCQPILGHNTVFWYRQTMMQGLELLAYFRNRAPLDDSGMPKDRFSAEMPDATLATLKIQPSEPRDSAVYFCASGLPPGRELFFGEGSRLTVL.

This chain connects TRBV18 to TRBJ1-3, with unresolved D. The length of the CDR3 is 15 residues. The germline CDR1 and CDR2 sequences are KGHSH and LQKENI. Trimming removed 4 bases from V and 4 bases from J, with 14 bases in between. The CDR3 region has the DNA TGTGCCAGCTCACTTGGCCCCGCAGGAGGAAACACCATATATTTT. It codes for CASSLGPAGGNTIYF.

The rearrangement joins TRBV20-1 to TRBJ1-6; 8 positions match TRBD1. Unmatched junction bases numbered 6, after V lost 1 base and J lost 7 bases. The CDR3 loop spans 15 amino acids. Germline CDR1 reads DFQATT; CDR2 reads SNEGSKA (reference sequence). The CDR3 nucleotides read TGCAGTGCTAGAGTGCGGGGACAGGCAAATTCACCCCTCCACTTT. As protein: CSARVRGQANSPLHF.

Worth noting for this clonotype: Its ends do not fully match the called genes, so a read error is possible. V usage is TRBV11-2 and J usage is TRBJ1-2; the D gene is possibly TRBD1 (5 bases). The CDR3 extends over 15 amino acids. The V gene's germline CDR1 is SGHAT and CDR2 FQNNGV. CDR3 bases: TGTGCCAGCAGCTTAGATGGGGCAGCAAACTATGGCCACACCTTC. Its protein is CASSLDGAANYGHTF.

The J gene is TRBJ1-1, the V gene TRBV7-9; a weak D match, TRBD1 (6 bases). The CDR3 covers 18 residues. Germline CDR1 reads SEHNR; CDR2 reads FQNEAQ (reference sequence). Trimming shortened V by 3 bases and J by 2 bases, and 22 bases separated the two germline ends. The CDR3 bases are TGTGCCAGCAGCTTTCGGGACGGACAGCACTGGGGTAACACTGAAGCTTTCTTT. Its translation: CASSFRDGQHWGNTEAFF.

V usage is TRBV11-2 and J usage is TRBJ1-1; 9 bases are shared with TRBD1. Per germline, CDR1 SGHAT and CDR2 FQNNGV. J lost 3 bases, V lost 7 bases, and 12 bases had no gene match. The CDR3 has 16 amino acids. The CDR3 nucleotides read TGTGCCAGCAAGTACAGGGGGCGTGGAGTGGACACTGAAGCTTTCTTT. This encodes CASKYRGRGVDTEAFF.

Only a few counts were recorded for this clonotype. At one end the junction does not follow the germline gene, possibly because of a read error. The rearrangement joins TRBV28 to TRBJ1-6; 7 nucleotides match TRBD1. Germline V gives CDR1 MDHEN, CDR2 SYDVKM. There are 16 residues in the CDR3. The CDR3 is CATSLAGQGVRSPPHF. DNA of the CDR3: TGTGCCACTTCACTCGCCGGCCAGGGGGTACGATCACCCCCCCACTTT.

This clonotype was seen many times. The chain combines TRBV7-2 with TRBJ2-6; D is uncertain. The CDR3 runs 15 residues. The ends were cut back, 0 bases at V and 0 bases at J, with 3 bases in the middle. Looked up from germline, CDR1 is SGHTA and CDR2 is FQGNSA. The CDR3 sequence: CASSLATSGANVLTF. The CDR3 DNA is TGTGCCAGCAGCTTAGCCACCTCTGGGGCCAACGTCCTGACTTTC.

This rearrangement joins TRBV28 to TRBJ1-4, with 9 bases aligning to TRBD1. Germline CDR1 and CDR2: MDHEN and SYDVKM. After removal of 8 bases from V and 7 bases from J, the junction contained 8 bases not matched to a gene. The CDR3 is 14 residues long. The CDR3 is CASHIQGAGEKLFF. For the CDR3, the DNA is TGTGCCAGCCACATACAGGGGGCAGGTGAAAAACTGTTTTTT.